These T cell receptor beta chains were read from a single sample in a study of T cell responses to AZD1222 COVID-19 vaccine. Only in-frame clones appear in the TCRdb table, and some are missing; sequencing was by immunoSEQ multiplex PCR. The data contain tens of thousands of clones, around nine tenths of them seen just once; the ten biggest clones take up 6.3%. The starting material was peripheral blood, obtained 28 days after the second dose of the MenACWY control vaccine. These receptors were collected from an adult who received the MenACWY meningococcal vaccine as a control. Each CDR3 is given with its conserved first and last residue. Each record gives: clone size, J gene, D gene, V gene, CDR3 protein, CDR3 DNA. The D gene is left open where the match is weak. Rows may omit the clone size; those that give it use once, few, many or a size class.

size: -
J: TRBJ2-7
D: -
V: TRBV4-1
CDR3: CASSHRVDAYEQYF
DNA: TGCGCCAGCAGCCACCGCGTCGACGCCTACGAGCAGTACTTC

size: -
J: TRBJ1-2
D: -
V: TRBV9
CDR3: CASSAVRGGGIGYGYTF
DNA: TGTGCCAGCAGCGCCGTTAGGGGGGGCGGGATCGGGTATGGCTACACCTTC

size: -
J: TRBJ2-1
D: TRBD1
V: TRBV5-4
CDR3: CASSLGPGQVYNEQFF
DNA: TGTGCCAGCAGTCTAGGTCCGGGACAGGTATACAATGAGCAGTTCTTC

size: -
J: TRBJ2-2
D: -
V: TRBV10-3
CDR3: CAISAAGELFF
DNA: TGTGCCATCAGTGCGGCCGGGGAGCTGTTTTTT

size: -
J: TRBJ2-7
D: TRBD1
V: TRBV2
CDR3: CARSIAGQGREQYF
DNA: TGTGCCAGGAGTATTGCAGGACAGGGGCGGGAGCAGTACTTC

size: -
J: TRBJ2-2
D: -
V: TRBV7-2
CDR3: CASSPSANTGELFF
DNA: TGTGCCAGCAGCCCGAGCGCGAACACCGGGGAGCTGTTTTTT

size: -
J: TRBJ2-1
D: TRBD2
V: TRBV6-4
CDR3: CASSASAGSGSYNEQFF
DNA: TGTGCCAGCAGTGCCTCAGCGGGATCGGGCTCCTACAATGAGCAGTTCTTC

size: -
J: TRBJ1-1
D: TRBD1
V: TRBV18
CDR3: CASSPSRTGGSEAFF
DNA: TGTGCCAGCTCACCATCGAGGACAGGGGGCTCTGAAGCTTTCTTT

size: -
J: TRBJ1-1
D: TRBD1
V: TRBV3-1/TRBV3-2
CDR3: CASSLFDRAGEAFF
DNA: TGTGCCAGCAGTCTCTTCGACAGGGCGGGTGAAGCTTTCTTT

size: -
J: TRBJ2-7
D: -
V: TRBV7-2
CDR3: CASSPTRGYEQYF
DNA: TGTGCCAGCAGCCCAACCAGGGGATACGAGCAGTACTTC

size: -
J: TRBJ1-1
D: -
V: TRBV28
CDR3: CASSERGGMTEAFF
DNA: TGTGCCAGCAGCGAGCGGGGGGGGATGACTGAAGCTTTCTTT

size: few
J: TRBJ1-3
D: -
V: TRBV6-1
CDR3: CASSETKDSGNTIYF
DNA: TGTGCCAGCAGTGAAACAAAGGACTCTGGAAACACCATATATTTT

size: -
J: TRBJ1-6
D: TRBD1
V: TRBV10-1
CDR3: CASSRDRANSPLHF
DNA: TGCGCCAGCAGTCGGGACAGGGCTAATTCACCCCTCCACTTT

size: -
J: TRBJ2-1
D: -
V: TRBV6-2/TRBV6-3
CDR3: CASSRPSSYNEQFF
DNA: TGTGCCAGCAGCCGCCCCTCGTCCTACAATGAGCAGTTCTTC

size: -
J: TRBJ2-7
D: -
V: TRBV6-5
CDR3: CASSYSLQAYEQYF
DNA: TGTGCCAGCAGTTACTCACTGCAAGCCTACGAGCAGTACTTC

size: -
J: TRBJ1-5
D: -
V: TRBV7-9
CDR3: CASSPQGNQPQHF
DNA: TGTGCCAGCAGCCCCCAGGGTAATCAGCCCCAGCATTTT

size: -
J: TRBJ2-5
D: -
V: TRBV7-9
CDR3: CASSFDWGSQETQYF
DNA: TGTGCCAGCAGTTTTGACTGGGGTTCGCAAGAGACCCAGTACTTC

size: -
J: TRBJ1-1
D: TRBD1
V: TRBV6-4
CDR3: CASSAIPGTGVTEAFF
DNA: TGTGCCAGCAGTGCCATTCCCGGGACAGGGGTCACTGAAGCTTTCTTT

size: once
J: TRBJ1-1
D: -
V: TRBV28
CDR3: CATDTNTEAFF
DNA: TGTGCCACTGATACTAACACTGAAGCTTTCTTT

size: -
J: TRBJ1-2
D: -
V: TRBV20-1
CDR3: CSASHRVSGYTF
DNA: TGCAGTGCTAGTCACAGGGTGAGTGGCTACACCTTC

size: -
J: TRBJ2-7
D: -
V: TRBV11-2
CDR3: CASSSRGEQYF
DNA: TGTGCCAGCAGCTCCCGAGGGGAGCAGTACTTC

size: -
J: TRBJ1-1
D: -
V: TRBV19
CDR3: CASSEGTASPPVEAFF
DNA: TGTGCCAGTAGTGAGGGGACGGCTTCTCCCCCAGTTGAAGCTTTCTTT

size: -
J: TRBJ2-7
D: -
V: TRBV27
CDR3: CASSLPPHEQYF
DNA: TGTGCCAGCAGTTTGCCCCCGCACGAGCAGTACTTC

size: -
J: TRBJ1-1
D: -
V: TRBV28
CDR3: CASSGGEMNTEAFF
DNA: TGTGCCAGCAGTGGGGGGGAGATGAACACTGAAGCTTTCTTT

size: -
J: TRBJ2-1
D: -
V: TRBV6-4
CDR3: CASSDDTSTDEQFF
DNA: TGTGCCAGCAGTGATGACACTAGTACCGATGAGCAGTTCTTC

size: -
J: TRBJ2-1
D: -
V: TRBV5-4
CDR3: CASSLASTYNEQFF
DNA: TGTGCCAGCAGCTTGGCGTCCACCTACAATGAGCAGTTCTTC

size: -
J: TRBJ1-1
D: -
V: TRBV10-3
CDR3: CAISGNTEAFF
DNA: TGTGCCATCAGTGGTAACACTGAAGCTTTCTTT

size: -
J: TRBJ2-3
D: -
V: TRBV10-3
CDR3: CAISDQGGGTDTQYF
DNA: TGTGCCATCAGTGATCAAGGGGGAGGCACAGATACGCAGTATTTT

size: -
J: TRBJ2-1
D: -
V: TRBV28
CDR3: CASSFPGQNEQFF
DNA: TGTGCCAGCAGTTTCCCAGGCCAGAATGAGCAGTTCTTC

size: -
J: TRBJ1-5
D: TRBD1
V: TRBV28
CDR3: CASSFGSGRGLGQPQHF
DNA: TGTGCCAGCAGTTTTGGGTCTGGTAGGGGGCTGGGTCAGCCCCAGCATTTT

size: -
J: TRBJ2-3
D: -
V: TRBV27
CDR3: CASSFRGRGETSTDTQYF
DNA: TGTGCCAGCAGTTTTAGGGGACGGGGAGAGACTAGCACAGATACGCAGTATTTT

size: -
J: TRBJ1-1
D: TRBD1
V: TRBV5-5
CDR3: CASSAGQNEAFF
DNA: TGTGCCAGCAGCGCGGGACAGAATGAAGCTTTCTTT